The present TCR beta chain was sequenced within a study of immune cell composition in non-small cell lung cancer. There are 15 residues in the CDR3. The junction had 10 bases not matched to a gene; V was cut back by 3 bases and J by 5 bases. The germline CDR1 and CDR2 sequences are SGHTA and FQGNSA. Normal lung was taken at the farthest possible site, at least 3 cm from tumour. Only in-frame clones appear in the TCRdb table, and some are missing; sequencing was by immunoSEQ multiplex PCR. The sample has around 610 clones, 70% to 80% seen once; the top ten hold roughly 60%. The sequenced material came from non-adjacent lung tissue. V usage is TRBV7-2 and J usage is TRBJ2-7; TRBD2 matches at 7 bases. The clonotype originates from a human donor with non-small cell lung cancer. This CDR3 reads CASSLGSGYLDEQYF. The CDR3 coding sequence is TGTGCCAGCAGCTTGGGTAGCGGGTACCTTGACGAGCAGTACTTC. Using reference TRBV7-2 and TRBJ2-7 for the parts outside the CDR3, the full variable domain is GAGVSQSPSNKVTEKGKDVELRCDPISGHTALYWYRQSLGQGLEFLIYFQGNSAPDKSGLPSDRFSAERTGGSVSTLTIQRTQQEDSAVYLCASSLGSGYLDEQYFGPGTRLTVT.